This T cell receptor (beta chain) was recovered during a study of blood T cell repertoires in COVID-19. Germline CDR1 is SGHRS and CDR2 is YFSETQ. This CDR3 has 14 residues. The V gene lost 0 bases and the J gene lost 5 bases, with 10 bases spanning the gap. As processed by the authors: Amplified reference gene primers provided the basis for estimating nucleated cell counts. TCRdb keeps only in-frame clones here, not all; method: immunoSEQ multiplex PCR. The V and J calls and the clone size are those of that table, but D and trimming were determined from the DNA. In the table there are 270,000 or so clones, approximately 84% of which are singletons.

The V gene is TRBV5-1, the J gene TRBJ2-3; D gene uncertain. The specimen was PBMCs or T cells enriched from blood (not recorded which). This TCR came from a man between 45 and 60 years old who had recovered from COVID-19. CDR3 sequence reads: CASSLVLAQDTQYF. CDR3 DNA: TGCGCCAGCAGCTTGGTGTTAGCCCAAGATACGCAGTATTTT. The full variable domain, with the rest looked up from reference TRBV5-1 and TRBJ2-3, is KAGVTQTPRYLIKTRGQQVTLSCSPISGHRSVSWYQQTPGQGLQFLFEYFSETQRNKGNFPGRFSGRQFSNSRSEMNVSTLELGDSALYLCASSLVLAQDTQYFGPGTRLTVL.